This TCR beta chain was captured in a study of T cell repertoires in cytomegalovirus infection. The CDR3 has 14 amino acids. Trimming took 4 bases from V and 8 from J; bases not matched to a gene: 11. Per the germline V gene, CDR1 is SGHRS and CDR2 is YFSETQ. MiXCR, run by TCRdb on the reads, gives a single entry per CDR3 protein. Found here are 560,000 or so distinct CDR3 sequences, 15% to 20% of them singletons; the top ten hold 20% to 30%. Material: CD8+ T cells from PBMCs. The TCR comes from a human donor in good health (CMV status not recorded). Some clones in this sample may be carry-over from other donors' samples. The J gene is TRBJ1-2, the V gene TRBV5-1, with 7 bases aligning to TRBD1. CDR3 residues: CASSPDRDQGGYTF. CDR3 DNA: TGCGCCAGCAGCCCTGACAGGGACCAGGGCGGCTACACCTTC.